This TCR beta chain was documented in a study of shared clonotypes between healthy human individuals. Here immunoSEQ multiplex PCR was the method, and the copy in TCRdb shows in-frame clones only, minus some. In the table there are some 700,000 clones, 90% of which are singletons. General study results and limits: Rarefaction revealed incomplete sorted-subset sequencing despite large depth. Generally, naive subsets (rather than memory subsets) showed larger estimated richness. About 5% was the fraction of naive CD4 clonotypes found shared across a handful of donors. Generation of non-shared clonotypes was less probable than generation of clonotypes shared by all four donors.

Germline V gene lookup returns CDR1 MNHEY and CDR2 SMNVEV (reference sequence). The length of the CDR3 is 13 residues. Trimming left V 5 bases short and J 8 bases short, with 15 bases between. Concerning this clone: Its antigen remains unidentified.

The gene calls are TRBV27 and TRBJ1-1; maybe TRBD1 (5 bases). The source of this sequence is a man between 18 and 29 years old in good health. Some clones in this sample may be carry-over from other donors' samples. The source material was memory CD8+ T cells from PBMCs. The subset here: CD45RO+ cells pooled with CCR7-negative TemRA cells. In DNA, the CDR3 is TGTGCCAGCAGTATTCACAGGAACCAAGAAGCTTTCTTT. It encodes CASSIHRNQEAFF.